Shown below are 18 T cell receptor beta chains from a single sample sequenced in a study of CD8 T cells in ankylosing spondylitis. Overall study results and limits: Ankylosing spondylitis blood seemed to carry a telltale TCR beta motif made of several highly homologous variants.

A single record per CDR3 protein comes from TCRdb applying MiXCR to the 5' RACE reads. This table has a few hundred thousand distinct CDR3 sequences, roughly 17% appearing once. Antigens of these TCRs are unknown. Sequenced input: blood, either unsorted or a sorted T cell fraction (not recorded which). The receptors were sampled from a male donor with ankylosing spondylitis.

This clonotype was seen a few times. This chain connects TRBV11-2 to TRBJ2-5; maybe TRBD2 (7 bases). The CDR3 loop spans 16 amino acids. V dropped 5 bases and J dropped 6 bases, with 22 bases sitting between them. CDR1 and CDR2 from the germline V gene are SGHAT and FQNNGV. CDR3 sequence reads: CASSPGGAAPTKTQYF. The CDR3 region has the DNA TGTGCCAGCAGCCCTGGGGGGGCCGCTCCCACAAAGACCCAGTACTTC.

About this clonotype itself: A much larger clone lies a single base off, so this may be a read error. The rearrangement joins TRBV20-1 to TRBJ1-6, with 7 bases fitting TRBD1. Germline loops: CDR1 DFQATT, CDR2 SNEGSKA (reference sequence). This CDR3 contains 16 residues. The CDR3 is CCAGGGRGLDNSPLHF. The CDR3 DNA reads TGCTGTGCTGGGGGGGGCAGGGGGTTGGATAATTCACCCCTCCACTTT.

This clonotype was counted a few times. The V call is TRBV5-1, the J call TRBJ2-3; 8 positions match TRBD2. V lost 0 bases, J lost 4 bases, and 7 bases stayed unmatched. The CDR3 has 16 residues. Germline CDR1 and CDR2: SGHRS and YFSETQ. This CDR3 reads CASSLAVGLVPDTQYF. CDR3 in DNA: TGCGCCAGCAGCTTGGCCGTGGGACTAGTCCCAGATACGCAGTATTTT.

The CDR3 protein is CAISATGISSYNSPLHF. The CDR3 DNA sequence: TGTGCCATCAGTGCGACAGGCATCAGCTCCTATAATTCACCCCTCCACTTT. The chain uses TRBV10-3 and TRBJ1-6; D may be TRBD1 (6 bases). V lost 4 bases and J lost 0, with 13 bases in between. The CDR3 runs to 17 residues. The germline gives CDR1 ENHRY, CDR2 SYGVKD.

The chain uses TRBV7-2 and TRBJ2-7; D gene unclear. Germline CDR1 and CDR2: SGHTA and FQGNSA. The ends were cut back, 1 base at V and 2 bases at J, with 9 bases in the middle. The CDR3 extends over 14 amino acids. CDR3 nucleotides: TGTGCCAGCAGCTTAGGACAACCCGCCTACGAGCAGTACTTC. Its translation: CASSLGQPAYEQYF.

The chain carries TRBV19 and TRBJ2-1; 7 nucleotides agree with TRBD2. CDR1 LNHDA and CDR2 SQIVND come from the germline V gene (reference sequence). This CDR3 has 14 amino acids. The V segment lost 5 bases and the J segment 2 bases; nucleotides outside the gene matches: 3. The CDR3 DNA reads as TGTGCCAGTAGTTCGGGAGGTACCTACAATGAGCAGTTCTTC. Amino acid sequence: CASSSGGTYNEQFF.

A few counts support this clonotype. The V call is TRBV7-2, the J call TRBJ2-7; D might be TRBD1 (7 bases). Trimming took off 4 bases at V and 1 base at J, with 14 bases between the two ends. This CDR3 has 15 residues. CDR1 is SGHTA, CDR2 FQGNSA, per germline. As DNA, the CDR3 is TGTGCCAGCAGCTCCCAGGGGGGCCCTTCCTACGAGCAGTACTTC. Translating it yields CASSSQGGPSYEQYF.

This clonotype was found many times. V usage is TRBV7-2 and J usage is TRBJ2-1, with TRBD1 identical over 8 bases. Trimming took 4 bases from V and 0 from J; bases not matched to a gene: 5. This CDR3 spans 16 amino acids. Germline-derived CDR1 and CDR2 are SGHTA and FQGNSA. The CDR3: CASSSQTGGSYNEQFF. CDR3 nucleotides: TGTGCCAGCAGCTCTCAAACAGGGGGCTCCTACAATGAGCAGTTCTTC.

The chain links TRBV30 to TRBJ2-1; TRBD2 matches at 9 bases. V gave up 3 bases and J gave up 7 bases; unmatched junction bases: 7. The CDR3 extends over 14 amino acids. From germline, CDR1 is GTSNPN and CDR2 SVGIG (reference sequence). The CDR3 reads CAWRKGLAGNEQFF. CDR3 DNA: TGTGCCTGGAGAAAGGGACTAGCTGGGAATGAGCAGTTCTTC.

There are many counts of this clonotype. V is TRBV20-1 and J is TRBJ2-6; a weak D match, TRBD1 (5 bases). Germline CDR1 is DFQATT and CDR2 is SNEGSKA (reference sequence). The CDR3 is 16 amino acids. Trimming removed 5 bases at V and 0 bases at J, with 14 bases between. CDR3 in DNA: TGCAGTGCTTACACAGGAGTCAGCTCTGGGGCCAACGTCCTGACTTTC. Protein: CSAYTGVSSGANVLTF.

This clonotype was seen a few times. This chain connects TRBV9 to TRBJ2-1; 9 bases are a match to TRBD1. The CDR3 totals 15 residues. Per the germline V gene, CDR1 is SGDLS and CDR2 is YYNGEE. Losses at the gene ends were 4 bases for V and 6 bases for J; bases not matched to a gene: 8. The CDR3 region has the DNA TGTGCCAGCAGCTACACCGGGACAGGGCCCAATGAGCAGTTCTTC. It translates to CASSYTGTGPNEQFF.

The chain couples TRBV28 to TRBJ1-1; 10 bases map to TRBD1. Losses at the gene ends were 1 base for V and 5 bases for J; bases not matched to a gene: 16. Germline CDR1 MDHEN, CDR2 SYDVKM. This CDR3 is built from 19 residues. Written as DNA, the CDR3 is TGTGCCAGCAGTTTATTTGGTGGGTATCTCGGACAGGGGGGAACTGAAGCTTTCTTT. It translates to CASSLFGGYLGQGGTEAFF.

In this sample, this clonotype turned up a few times. This chain uses TRBV10-1 with TRBJ2-3; D is unresolved. CDR1 and CDR2 (germline): WNHNN, SYGVQD (reference sequence). V was trimmed by 2 bases and J by 4 bases, leaving 7 bases between them. The CDR3 loop spans 13 amino acids. CDR3 sequence: CASSETGPDTQYF. CDR3 DNA: TGCGCCAGCAGTGAGACCGGGCCAGATACGCAGTATTTT.

For the CDR3, the DNA is TGTGCCAGCAGCTTACCTAACGACAGGGTCTCGGAACCCCTCCACTTT. Translation: CASSLPNDRVSEPLHF. The V call is TRBV7-9, the J call TRBJ1-6, with TRBD1 identical over 7 bases. V gave up 2 bases and J gave up 12 bases; unmatched junction bases: 13. The germline V gene encodes CDR1 SEHNR and CDR2 FQNEAQ (reference sequence). This CDR3 is built from 16 residues.

CDR3 bases: TGTGCCAGCAGTTACTCGGCAGGGACTCAGCCCCAGCATTTT. Translation gives CASSYSAGTQPQHF. The rearrangement uses TRBV6-5 and TRBJ1-5, with D possibly matching TRBD1 (5 bases). Trimming shortened V by 0 bases and J by 6 bases, and 9 bases separated the two germline ends. Germline V lookup: CDR1 MNHEY, CDR2 SVGAGI. This CDR3 has 14 residues.

The chain carries TRBV4-3 and TRBJ1-6; D not resolved. The CDR3 runs to 14 residues. Trimming removed 2 bases from V and 6 bases from J, with 8 bases in between. Germline V lookup: CDR1 LGHNA, CDR2 YSLEER. This chain's CDR3 is CASSQFRSNSPLHF. The CDR3 coding sequence is TGCGCCAGCAGCCAATTCCGCAGTAATTCACCCCTCCACTTT.

The rearrangement joins TRBV7-2 to TRBJ2-3, with 7 positions matching TRBD2. Losses at the gene ends were 4 bases for V and 2 bases for J; bases not matched to a gene: 6. The CDR3 has 15 residues. Germline V lookup: CDR1 SGHTA, CDR2 FQGNSA. CDR3 nucleotides: TGTGCCAGCAGCTCCCAGGGACTACCCACAGATACGCAGTATTTT. Amino acid sequence: CASSSQGLPTDTQYF.

The chain recombines TRBV9 with TRBJ2-1; 8 nucleotides agree with TRBD2. The CDR3 spans 17 residues. Germline V gene lookup returns CDR1 SGDLS and CDR2 YYNGEE. Germline trimming cut 0 bases from V and 3 bases from J; bases unmatched to any gene: 8. The CDR3 sequence: CASSVASGRGDYNEQFF. The DNA for the CDR3 is TGTGCCAGCAGCGTAGCGAGCGGGAGAGGCGACTACAATGAGCAGTTCTTC. Full variable domain (rest looked up from reference TRBV9 and TRBJ2-1): DSGVTQTPKHLITATGQRVTLRCSPRSGDLSVYWYQQSLDQGLQFLIQYYNGEERAKGNILERFSAQQFPDLHSELNLSSLELGDSALYFCASSVASGRGDYNEQFFGPGTRLTVL.